This T cell receptor beta chain was observed in a study of control samples from healthy donors and cancer patients. TCRdb's copy holds only in-frame clones and misses some; the assay was immunoSEQ multiplex PCR. The sample lists more than 110,000 clones, roughly 92% occurring once. V shed 7 bases, J shed 1 base, and the junction held 7 bases outside the gene matches. The CDR3 covers 15 residues. Germline CDR1 is SNHLY and CDR2 is FYNNEI. The TCR comes from a man aged 25-45 years in good health. The sequenced material came from blood. J is TRBJ1-3 and V is TRBV2, with TRBD1 matching 7 bases. The DNA of the CDR3 is TGTGCCAGCAAGCTTACAGGGGTTTCTGGAAACACCATATATTTT. Its translation is CASKLTGVSGNTIYF.